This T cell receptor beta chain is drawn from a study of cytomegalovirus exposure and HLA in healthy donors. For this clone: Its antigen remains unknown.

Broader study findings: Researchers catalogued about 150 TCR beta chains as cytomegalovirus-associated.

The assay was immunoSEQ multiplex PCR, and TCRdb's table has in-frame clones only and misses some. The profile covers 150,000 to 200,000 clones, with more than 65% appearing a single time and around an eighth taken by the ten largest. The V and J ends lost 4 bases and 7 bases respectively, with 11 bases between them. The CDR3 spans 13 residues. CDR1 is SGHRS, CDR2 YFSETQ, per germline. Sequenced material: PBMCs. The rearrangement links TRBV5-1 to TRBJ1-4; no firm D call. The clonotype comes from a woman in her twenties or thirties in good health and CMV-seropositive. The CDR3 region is CASSPRVGEKLFF. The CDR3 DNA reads TGCGCCAGCAGCCCGAGGGTTGGTGAAAAACTGTTTTTT.